This T cell receptor beta chain derives from a study of control samples from healthy donors and cancer patients. This clone has only a few counts. This CDR3 has 15 residues. V shed 5 bases, J shed 4 bases, and the junction held 8 bases outside the gene matches. Per the germline V gene, CDR1 is MNHEY and CDR2 is SVGAGI. Data came from immunoSEQ multiplex PCR; TCRdb stores just in-frame clones and leaves some out. The sample lists around 94,000 clones; approximately 93% were seen once. This clonotype was sampled from a woman in her twenties or thirties in good health. The source material was blood. The genes are TRBV6-5 and TRBJ2-3, with TRBD1 matching over 8 bases. The CDR3 protein is CASSSRTGSSDTQYF. DNA of the CDR3: TGTGCCAGCAGTAGCCGGACAGGGTCATCAGATACGCAGTATTTT.